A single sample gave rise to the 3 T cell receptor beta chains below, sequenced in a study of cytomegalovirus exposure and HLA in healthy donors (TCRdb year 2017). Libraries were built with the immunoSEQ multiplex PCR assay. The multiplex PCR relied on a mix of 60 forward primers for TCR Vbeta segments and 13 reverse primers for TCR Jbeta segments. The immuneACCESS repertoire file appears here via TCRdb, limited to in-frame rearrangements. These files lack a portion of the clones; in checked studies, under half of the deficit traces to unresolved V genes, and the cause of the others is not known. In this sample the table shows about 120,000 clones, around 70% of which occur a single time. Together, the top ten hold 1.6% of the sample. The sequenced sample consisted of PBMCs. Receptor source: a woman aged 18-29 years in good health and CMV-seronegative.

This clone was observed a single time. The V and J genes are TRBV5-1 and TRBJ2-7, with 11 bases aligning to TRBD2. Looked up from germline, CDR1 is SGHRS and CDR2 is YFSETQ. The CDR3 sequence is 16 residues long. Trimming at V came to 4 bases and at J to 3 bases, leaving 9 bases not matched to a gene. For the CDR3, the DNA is TGCGCCAGCAGCCGATATCTAGCGGGGGGAAGCTACGAGCAGTACTTC. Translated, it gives CASSRYLAGGSYEQYF. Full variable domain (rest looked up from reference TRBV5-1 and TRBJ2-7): KAGVTQTPRYLIKTRGQQVTLSCSPISGHRSVSWYQQTPGQGLQFLFEYFSETQRNKGNFPGRFSGRQFSNSRSEMNVSTLELGDSALYLCASSRYLAGGSYEQYFGPGTRLTVT.

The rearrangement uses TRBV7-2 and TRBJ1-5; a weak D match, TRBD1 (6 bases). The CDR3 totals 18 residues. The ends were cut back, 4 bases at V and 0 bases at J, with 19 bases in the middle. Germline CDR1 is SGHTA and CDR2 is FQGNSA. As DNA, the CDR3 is TGTGCCAGCAGCTACGGGACACTGGTTCCAAATAGCAATCAGCCCCAGCATTTT. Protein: CASSYGTLVPNSNQPQHF.

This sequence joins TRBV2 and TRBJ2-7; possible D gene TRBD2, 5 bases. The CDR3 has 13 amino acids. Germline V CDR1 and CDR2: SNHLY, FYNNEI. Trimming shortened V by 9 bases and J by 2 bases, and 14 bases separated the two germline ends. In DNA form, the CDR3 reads TGTGCCAGAGGAGGAGTGAGCACCTACGAGCAGTACTTC. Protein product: CARGGVSTYEQYF.